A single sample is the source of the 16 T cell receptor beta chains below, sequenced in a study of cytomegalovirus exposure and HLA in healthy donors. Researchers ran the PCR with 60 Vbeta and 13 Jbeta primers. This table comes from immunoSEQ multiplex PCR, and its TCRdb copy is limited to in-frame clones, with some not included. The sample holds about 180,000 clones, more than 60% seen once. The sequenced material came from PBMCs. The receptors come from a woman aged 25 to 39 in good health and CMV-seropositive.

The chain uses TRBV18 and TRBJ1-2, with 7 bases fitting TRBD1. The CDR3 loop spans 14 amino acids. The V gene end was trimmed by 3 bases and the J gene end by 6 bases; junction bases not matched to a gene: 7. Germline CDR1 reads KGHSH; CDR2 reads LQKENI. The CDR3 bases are TGTGCCAGCTCACCGGCCGTGACAGGGAATGGCTACACCTTC. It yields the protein CASSPAVTGNGYTF.

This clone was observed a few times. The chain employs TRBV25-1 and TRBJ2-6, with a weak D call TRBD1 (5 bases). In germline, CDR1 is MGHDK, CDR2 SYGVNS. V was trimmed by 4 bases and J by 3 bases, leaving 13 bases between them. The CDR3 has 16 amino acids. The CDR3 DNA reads TGTGCCAGCAGTGGACAGTCCGTCGGTGGGGCCAACGTCCTGACTTTC. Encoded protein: CASSGQSVGGANVLTF.

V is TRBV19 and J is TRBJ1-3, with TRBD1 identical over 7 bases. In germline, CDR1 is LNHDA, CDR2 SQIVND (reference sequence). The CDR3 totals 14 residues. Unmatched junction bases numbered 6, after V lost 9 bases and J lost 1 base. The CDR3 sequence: CASRQGTSGNTIYF. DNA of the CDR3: TGTGCCAGCCGACAGGGAACTTCTGGAAACACCATATATTTT.

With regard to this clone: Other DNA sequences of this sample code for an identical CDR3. The CDR3 is CASRLRDSDTDTQYF. The CDR3 coding sequence is TGTGCCAGCAGACTCCGGGACAGCGACACAGATACGCAGTATTTT. V gene TRBV6-1 combines with J gene TRBJ2-3; 7 nucleotides agree with TRBD1. CDR1 MNHNS and CDR2 SASEGT come from the germline V gene. Trimming at V came to 6 bases and at J to 2 bases, leaving 8 bases not matched to a gene. This CDR3 region has 15 residues.

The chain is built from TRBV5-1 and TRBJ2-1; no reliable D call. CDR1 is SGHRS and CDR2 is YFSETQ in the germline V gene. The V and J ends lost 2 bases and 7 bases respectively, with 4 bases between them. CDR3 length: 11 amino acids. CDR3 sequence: CASSFNNEQFF. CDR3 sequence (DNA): TGCGCCAGCAGCTTTAATAATGAGCAGTTCTTC.

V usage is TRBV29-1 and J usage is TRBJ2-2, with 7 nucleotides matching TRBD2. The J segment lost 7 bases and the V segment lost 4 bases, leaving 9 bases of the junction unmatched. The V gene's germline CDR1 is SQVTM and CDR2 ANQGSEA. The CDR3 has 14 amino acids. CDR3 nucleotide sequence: TGCAGCGTTGGAGGACTAGATGATATCGGGGAGCTGTTTTTT. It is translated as CSVGGLDDIGELFF.

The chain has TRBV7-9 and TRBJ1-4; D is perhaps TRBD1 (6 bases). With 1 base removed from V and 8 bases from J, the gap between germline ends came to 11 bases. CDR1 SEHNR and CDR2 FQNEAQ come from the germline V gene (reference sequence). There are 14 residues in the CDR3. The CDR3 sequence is CASSLGGGGEKLFF. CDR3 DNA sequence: TGTGCCAGCAGCTTAGGGGGGGGCGGCGAAAAACTGTTTTTT.

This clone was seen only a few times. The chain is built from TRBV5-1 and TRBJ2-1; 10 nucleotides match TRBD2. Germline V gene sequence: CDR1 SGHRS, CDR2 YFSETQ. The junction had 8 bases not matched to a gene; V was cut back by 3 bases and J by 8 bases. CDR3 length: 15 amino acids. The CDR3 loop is CASSWTSGGVYEQFF. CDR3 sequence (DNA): TGCGCCAGCAGCTGGACTAGCGGAGGGGTCTATGAGCAGTTCTTC.

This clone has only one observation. The CDR3 protein is CASSEGTSNEQFF. CDR3 DNA sequence: TGCGCCAGCAGTGAGGGGACTTCCAATGAGCAGTTCTTC. This chain uses TRBV10-1 with TRBJ2-1, with TRBD2 as a possible D gene (6 bases). Trimming took off 2 bases at V and 6 bases at J, with 8 bases between the two ends. CDR1 is WNHNN, CDR2 SYGVQD, per germline (reference sequence). The CDR3 sequence is 13 residues long.

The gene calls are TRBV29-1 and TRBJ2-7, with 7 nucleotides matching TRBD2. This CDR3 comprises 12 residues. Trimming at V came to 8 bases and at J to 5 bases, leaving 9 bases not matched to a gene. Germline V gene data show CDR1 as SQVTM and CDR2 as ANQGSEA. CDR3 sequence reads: CSTRTSQNEQYF. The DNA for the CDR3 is TGCAGCACCCGGACTAGTCAGAACGAGCAGTACTTC.

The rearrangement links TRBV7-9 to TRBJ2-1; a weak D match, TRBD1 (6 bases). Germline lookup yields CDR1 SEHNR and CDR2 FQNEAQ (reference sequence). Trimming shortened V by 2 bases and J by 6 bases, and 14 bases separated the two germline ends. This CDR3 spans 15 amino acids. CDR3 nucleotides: TGTGCCAGCAGCTTAACGACAGGTGCGTTCAATGAGCAGTTCTTC. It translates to CASSLTTGAFNEQFF.

CDR3 loop: CASSASLTEYEQYF. CDR3 coding DNA: TGTGCCAGCAGCGCATCCTTAACGGAGTACGAGCAGTACTTC. V is TRBV5-4 and J is TRBJ2-7; D remains ambiguous. CDR3 length: 14 amino acids. Germline CDR1 reads SGHNT; CDR2 reads YYREEE (reference sequence). Trimming left V 4 bases short and J 4 bases short, with 15 bases between. Full variable domain (missing parts from reference TRBV5-4 and TRBJ2-7): ETGVTQSPTHLIKTRGQQVTLRCSSQSGHNTVSWYQQALGQGPQFIFQYYREEENGRGNFPPRFSGLQFPNYSSELNVNALELDDSALYLCASSASLTEYEQYFGPGTRLTVT.

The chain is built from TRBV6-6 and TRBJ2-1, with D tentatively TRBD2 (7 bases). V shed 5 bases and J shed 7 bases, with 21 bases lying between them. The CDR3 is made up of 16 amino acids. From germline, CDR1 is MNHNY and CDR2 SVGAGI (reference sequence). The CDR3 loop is CASSPRGGSLLNEQFF. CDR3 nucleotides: TGTGCCAGCAGTCCAAGGGGGGGGAGCTTGTTGAATGAGCAGTTCTTC.

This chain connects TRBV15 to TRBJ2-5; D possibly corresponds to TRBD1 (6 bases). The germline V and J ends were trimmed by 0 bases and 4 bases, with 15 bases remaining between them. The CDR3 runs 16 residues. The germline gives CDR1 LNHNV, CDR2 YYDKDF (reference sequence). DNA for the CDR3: TGTGCCACCAGCAGAGAAGGGCAGGGGTTGGGAGAGACCCAGTACTTC. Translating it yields CATSREGQGLGETQYF.

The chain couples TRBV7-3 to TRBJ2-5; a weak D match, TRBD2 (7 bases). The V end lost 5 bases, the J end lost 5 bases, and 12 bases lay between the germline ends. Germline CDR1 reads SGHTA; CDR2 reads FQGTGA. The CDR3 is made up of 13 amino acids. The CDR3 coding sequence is TGTGCCAGCAGCCAACAGGGAGGGGAGACCCAGTACTTC. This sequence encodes CASSQQGGETQYF.

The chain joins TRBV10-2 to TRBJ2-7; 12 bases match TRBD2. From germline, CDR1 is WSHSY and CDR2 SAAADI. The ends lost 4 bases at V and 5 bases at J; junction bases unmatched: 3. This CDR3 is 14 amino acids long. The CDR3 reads CASSVLAGGDEQYF. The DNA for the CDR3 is TGCGCCAGCAGTGTACTAGCGGGAGGAGACGAGCAGTACTTC.